This TCR beta chain was recorded in a study of regulatory and conventional T cells in RAG deficiency. The protocol was immunoSEQ multiplex PCR, while the TCRdb copy is restricted to in-frame clones and leaves out a portion. The table shows around 29,000 clones, with approximately 96% occurring only once. Conventional CD4+ T cells were sorted from blood as CD25-low CD127-high cells. This CDR3 spans 14 amino acids. The V gene's germline CDR1 is SQVTM and CDR2 ANQGSEA. V shed 4 bases and J shed 2 bases, with 14 bases lying between them. These data were also reused for a study on regulatory T cells. This second report adds: Amplification used 52 TRBV primers and 13 TRBJ primers.

This clonotype was sampled from a human donor in good health. The chain recombines TRBV29-1 with TRBJ1-2; perhaps TRBD1 as D (6 bases). Sequencing was done on a sample of CD25- CD4+ T cells sorted from blood. The CDR3 DNA sequence: TGCAGCGTTGGAGGTGGACAGAGGAACTATGGCTACACCTTC. It specifies CSVGGGQRNYGYTF.